What follows are 11 T cell receptor beta chains derived from one specimen sequenced in a study of monozygotic twins with inflammatory bowel disease. No DNA is given; TCRdb re-called the 5' RACE reads and lists each CDR3 protein once. Here the sample table reports around 380,000 distinct CDR3 sequences. What was sequenced was blood. Receptor source: a human donor with ulcerative colitis or Crohn's disease, or a healthy co-twin of an affected twin (not recorded which).

The chain links TRBV20-1 to TRBJ2-1; with no DNA, the TCRdb D assignment of TRBD1 cannot be verified. Looked up from germline, CDR1 is DFQATT and CDR2 is SNEGSKA (reference sequence). The length of the CDR3 is 14 residues. Here the CDR3 reads CSAEGGHSYNEQFF.

This rearrangement joins TRBV7-6 to TRBJ1-5. CDR1 is SGHVS, CDR2 FNYEAQ, per germline. The CDR3 consists of 14 residues. This chain's CDR3 is CASSPTRSNQPQHF.

The V gene is TRBV29-1, the J gene TRBJ2-1; TCRdb's assignment of TRBD1 cannot be checked, as there is no DNA. From germline, CDR1 is SQVTM and CDR2 ANQGSEA. CDR3 length equals 14 residues. CDR3 loop: CSVAVGIGYNEQFF.

The chain carries TRBV20-1 and TRBJ2-5; TCRdb returns TRBD1, unconfirmable since there is no DNA. Germline CDR1 DFQATT, CDR2 SNEGSKA (reference sequence). The CDR3 consists of 13 residues. CDR3 sequence: CSARRGQQETQYF.

The chain joins TRBV20-1 to TRBJ1-5; TCRdb lists TRBD1, though no DNA is available to test this call. Germline CDR1 and CDR2: DFQATT and SNEGSKA (reference sequence). This CDR3 is 14 amino acids long. CDR3 loop: CSARYRQGNQPQHF.

This chain joins TRBV12-3 or TRBV12-4 and TRBJ2-3; the D call of TRBD1 rests on TCRdb alone, since no DNA is present to check it. The CDR3 has 12 amino acids. The CDR3 reads CASRSRGDTQYF.

This chain links TRBV6-1 with TRBJ1-1; absent DNA, TCRdb's TRBD1 call cannot be checked. Germline loops: CDR1 MNHNS, CDR2 SASEGT. The CDR3 contains 12 residues. The CDR3 sequence is CASKEGGTEAFF.

This chain connects TRBV2 to TRBJ1-3. The CDR3 spans 17 residues. Germline loops: CDR1 SNHLY, CDR2 FYNNEI. This chain's CDR3 is CASSEERSWGRGNTIYF.

The rearrangement uses TRBV20-1 and TRBJ2-5; lacking DNA, the TRBD1 call made by TCRdb goes unchecked. CDR3 length: 17 amino acids. CDR1 is DFQATT and CDR2 is SNEGSKA in the germline V gene (reference sequence). CDR3 region: CSASLRGTGALQETQYF.

The chain recombines TRBV6-1 with TRBJ1-1; TCRdb picks TRBD1, but there is no DNA to check that call. This CDR3 is built from 14 residues. The germline gives CDR1 MNHNS, CDR2 SASEGT. The CDR3 protein is CASRRRQGATEAFF.

The chain joins TRBV20-1 to TRBJ2-7; TCRdb outputs TRBD1, but without DNA this stays unchecked. The germline CDR1 and CDR2 sequences are DFQATT and SNEGSKA (reference sequence). The CDR3 loop spans 20 amino acids. The CDR3 here is CSARDPIPPRSGVRDYEQYF.